This TCR beta chain was captured by sequencing in a study of technical replicates of blood from a handful of donors. This clone was found once. The sample contains more than one DNA sequence encoding this CDR3. Germline V gene sequence: CDR1 SGHDT, CDR2 YYEEEE. V was trimmed by 0 bases and J by 4 bases, leaving 11 bases between them. This CDR3 has 14 amino acids. The table came from immunoSEQ multiplex PCR; TCRdb's copy has only in-frame clones and leaves some out. The sample has some 70,000 clones, around nine tenths seen once. The chain employs TRBV5-6 and TRBJ2-7; D gene unclear. This receptor was identified in a human donor in good health. The sample was T cells isolated from PBMCs. The CDR3 spells CASSLATVSYEQYF. The CDR3 nucleotides are TGTGCCAGCAGCTTGGCCACAGTCTCTTACGAGCAGTACTTC.